The clone carrying this TCR beta chain has more than one count but fewer than ten. Its matching antigen is unknown. These data originate in a study of cytomegalovirus exposure and HLA in healthy donors. Researchers ran the PCR with 60 Vbeta and 13 Jbeta primers. Assay: immunoSEQ multiplex PCR; the TCRdb copy retains only in-frame clones and omits some. The data contain around 140,000 clones, approximately 80% of them singletons. General observations from the study: Earlier results showed most TCR beta V segments being productive about 87% or about 30% of the time. Specificity of three CMV-associated chains for CMV antigens was verified in vitro.

After removal of 1 base from V and 1 base from J, the junction contained 4 bases not matched to a gene. The CDR3 runs to 15 residues. Germline V gene sequence: CDR1 SGHDT, CDR2 YYEEEE. The origin of this receptor is a woman aged 60-75 years in good health and CMV-seropositive. This chain links TRBV5-6 with TRBJ1-1; TRBD1 agrees at 7 bases. The sequenced sample was PBMCs. CDR3 amino acids: CASSLFQGGNTEAFF. The CDR3, as DNA: TGTGCCAGCAGCTTGTTCCAGGGGGGGAACACTGAAGCTTTCTTT.